The 8 T cell receptor beta chains given below trace back to one sample, sequenced in a study of OX40 agonist ivuxolimab in advanced cancers. Library creation used the immunoSEQ multiplex PCR assay. Held by TCRdb, this immuneACCESS table contains in-frame sequences only and omits some clones. Under half of the omission traces to an unresolved V gene where checked; the cause of the rest is unknown. The sample table shows about 45,000 clones, and about nine tenths are seen once. The ten most abundant clones make up under 20% of the sample. Sequenced material: CD4+ or CD8+ T cells sorted from blood, taken in a trial of the OX40 agonist ivuxolimab. The origin of the receptors is an adult with an advanced solid tumor such as melanoma, head and neck, liver or kidney cancer.

Turning to this clone: This same CDR3 is encoded by further DNA sequences in the sample. The chain has TRBV19 and TRBJ2-1; 12 bases line up with TRBD2. The germline V gene has CDR1 LNHDA and CDR2 SQIVND (reference sequence). This CDR3 is 15 amino acids long. J gave up 4 bases and V 5 bases, and 3 bases lay outside the gene matches. The CDR3 nucleotides read TGTGCCAGTAGTCTAGCGGGAGGGCTGTACAATGAGCAGTTCTTC. It encodes CASSLAGGLYNEQFF.

The V call is TRBV2, the J call TRBJ2-7; 15 positions agree with TRBD2. Germline values: CDR1 SNHLY, CDR2 FYNNEI. There are 19 residues in the CDR3. V lost 0 bases, J lost 0 bases, and 6 bases stayed unmatched. CDR3 sequence: CASSEAGLAGGRSSYEQYF. The DNA for the CDR3 is TGTGCCAGCAGTGAAGCGGGACTAGCGGGGGGCCGCAGCTCCTACGAGCAGTACTTC.

This sequence joins TRBV4-2 and TRBJ2-4; a weak D match, TRBD1 (5 bases). Germline CDR1 LGHNA, CDR2 YNFKEQ. V was clipped by 3 bases and J by 2 bases, with 14 bases between them. The CDR3 is 16 amino acids. The chain's CDR3 is CASSQGQGGTKNIQYF. CDR3 in DNA: TGTGCCAGCAGCCAGGGTCAGGGTGGAACCAAAAACATTCAGTACTTC.

The chain carries TRBV6-1 and TRBJ2-7, with 10 nucleotides matching TRBD2. Losses at the gene ends were 0 bases for V and 3 bases for J; bases not matched to a gene: 8. Germline V gene lookup returns CDR1 MNHNS and CDR2 SASEGT. The CDR3 has 17 residues. The DNA for the CDR3 is TGTGCCAGCAGTGAAGCGCTTCGACTAGCGGGCTACTACGAGCAGTACTTC. This sequence encodes CASSEALRLAGYYEQYF.

CDR3 in amino acids: CASSQAGGFKTGTSSYEQYF. In DNA form, the CDR3 reads TGTGCCAGCAGCCAAGCGGGAGGATTCAAGACAGGCACCAGCTCCTACGAGCAGTACTTC. The rearrangement links TRBV4-2 to TRBJ2-7; a weak D match, TRBD2 (7 bases). V was clipped by 1 base and J by 0 bases, with 25 bases between them. Per the germline V gene, CDR1 is LGHNA and CDR2 is YNFKEQ. There are 20 residues in the CDR3.

The chain uses TRBV6-5 and TRBJ1-2, with a tentative D call TRBD1 (6 bases). This CDR3 spans 14 amino acids. Trimming removed 7 bases from V and 5 bases from J, with 17 bases in between. Per germline, CDR1 MNHEY and CDR2 SVGAGI. The CDR3 protein is CASTHQGGKYGYTF. CDR3 in DNA: TGTGCCAGCACCCACCAAGGGGGGAAATATGGCTACACCTTC.

This clone is a singleton in its sample. The J gene is TRBJ1-3, the V gene TRBV5-5; tentative D call: TRBD1 (6 bases). Germline V gene lookup returns CDR1 SGHKS and CDR2 YYEKEE (reference sequence). CDR3 size: 14 residues. Trimming shortened V by 5 bases and J by 0 bases, and 9 bases separated the two germline ends. CDR3 sequence (DNA): TGTGCCAGCAGTTGGGGGGCCTCTGGAAACACCATATATTTT. Its translation: CASSWGASGNTIYF.

Only a few counts were recorded for this clone. The chain links TRBV10-1 to TRBJ1-5; D remains unclear. Per the germline V gene, CDR1 is WNHNN and CDR2 is SYGVQD (reference sequence). Trimming shortened V by 7 bases and J by 8 bases, and 3 bases separated the two germline ends. The CDR3 spans 9 residues. The CDR3 region is CASIKPQHF. The CDR3 nucleotides are TGCGCCAGCATAAAGCCCCAGCATTTT.